This T cell receptor (beta chain) was identified during a study of T cell responses to AZD1222 COVID-19 vaccine. Germline V CDR1 and CDR2: SGHAT, FQNNGV. CDR3 size: 13 residues. Between the trimmed V and J ends, which lost 0 bases and 7 bases, there was a span of 9 bases. The method was immunoSEQ multiplex PCR; TCRdb's version includes in-frame clones alone and lacks a portion of them. The sample holds around 180,000 clones; about 86% are singletons and the top ten take 7.7%. In its sample, this clone was seen once. Antigen: not known. Whole-study findings and limits: Spike-spanning, vaccine-associated CD4 TCRs were dominant at 160-218 and 743-854. Once two AZD1222 doses were given, Spike-specific TCR breadth and depth went up. Sampling that yielded the repertoires occurred only after the peak T cell response. Donors skewed white British and female; clonal diversity was possibly underestimated.

The sequence was collected from an adult in good health. The material sequenced was peripheral blood, taken on day 0 of AZD1222 vaccination. The genes are TRBV11-2 and TRBJ1-2; weak D call: TRBD1 (5 bases). The CDR3 reads CASSLDRRAGYTF. The CDR3 DNA follows: TGTGCCAGCAGCTTAGATCGCAGGGCTGGCTACACCTTC. The full variable domain, rest sourced from reference TRBV11-2 and TRBJ1-2, is EAGVAQSPRYKIIEKRQSVAFWCNPISGHATLYWYQQILGQGPKLLIQFQNNGVVDDSQLPKDRFSAERLKGVDSTLKIQPAKLEDSAVYLCASSLDRRAGYTFGSGTRLTVV.